The 8 T cell receptor beta chains reported below all come from one sample, sequenced in a study of CD8+CD57+ T cells in acquired aplastic anemia (dated 2018 in TCRdb). Sequencing instrument: Illumina HiSeq 2000. Genomic DNA was used as template for profiling of TCR beta VDJ combinations and CDR3 sequences. TCRdb handled the public reads itself, with Q25 trimming in fastp and clone calling in MiXCR, and kept productive beta chains. Rows with a matching CDR3 protein are joined into one entry that keeps the most common DNA and genes. Within this sample are more than 150,000 distinct CDR3 sequences, with less than 65% of them counted one time only. The top ten clonotypes cover about half of the sample. The sequencing sample was made of sorted CD4+, CD8+, or CD8+CD57+ T cells (not recorded which) from PBMCs. The receptors originated from a human donor with severe aplastic anemia or a healthy control (not recorded which).

The gene calls are TRBV5-6 and TRBJ2-7; D remains unclear. This CDR3 is built from 14 residues. Trimming left V 0 bases short and J 0 bases short, with 7 bases between. Germline V gene sequence: CDR1 SGHDT, CDR2 YYEEEE. CDR3 DNA sequence: TGTGCCAGCAGCTTGGACTACGTCTCCTACGAGCAGTACTTC. Its protein product is CASSLDYVSYEQYF.

The CDR3 spells CASSTGLAGLSEQFF. For the CDR3, the DNA is TGTGCCAGTAGTACGGGACTAGCGGGACTCTCTGAGCAGTTCTTC. The rearrangement joins TRBV19 to TRBJ2-1; 13 nucleotides align to TRBD2. V was clipped by 4 bases and J by 9 bases; unmatched bases: 6. The V gene's germline CDR1 is LNHDA and CDR2 SQIVND (reference sequence). The CDR3 consists of 15 residues.

V gene TRBV12-3 or TRBV12-4 combines with J gene TRBJ1-6, with D hard to call. This CDR3 spans 12 amino acids. V lost 3 bases and J 7 bases, leaving 4 bases between the germline ends. In nucleotides, the CDR3 is TGTGCCAGCAGTTTCCCCAATTCACCCCTCCACTTT. This encodes CASSFPNSPLHF.

Concerning this clonotype: Its ends do not fully match the called genes, so a read error is possible. The V call is TRBV10-2, the J call TRBJ2-7; D call uncertain. The better agreement between TRBJ2-5 and the DNA end casts doubt on the J call. Germline CDR1 and CDR2: WSHSY and SAAADI. This CDR3 comprises 12 residues. In DNA form, the CDR3 reads TGCGTCAGCAGTGAGATCCCGGGGACCCAGTACTTC. This encodes CVSSEIPGTQYF.

The chain couples TRBV24-1 to TRBJ2-1; TRBD2 is a possible D gene (7 bases). Germline V lookup: CDR1 KGHDR, CDR2 SFDVKD. V dropped 5 bases and J dropped 10 bases, with 11 bases sitting between them. The CDR3 consists of 12 residues. The chain's CDR3 is CATSGGGGEQFF. CDR3 nucleotides: TGTGCCACCAGTGGGGGGGGCGGCGAGCAGTTCTTC.

J is TRBJ2-5 and V is TRBV15; weak D call: TRBD1 (6 bases). The germline CDR1 and CDR2 sequences are LNHNV and YYDKDF (reference sequence). V lost 1 base and J 2 bases, leaving 8 bases between the germline ends. The CDR3 totals 14 residues. The CDR3 region has the DNA TGTGCCACCAGCAGAGGAGGACAGCAAGAGACCCAGTACTTC. Encoded protein: CATSRGGQQETQYF.

This clonotype was recorded a few times. The chain uses TRBV20-1 and TRBJ2-7; 8 bases fit TRBD1. Germline CDR1 and CDR2: DFQATT and SNEGSKA (reference sequence). The CDR3 has 13 residues. J gave up 1 base and V 3 bases, and 2 bases lay outside the gene matches. CDR3 residues: CSARGQVSYEQYF. The CDR3 DNA follows: TGCAGTGCTAGGGGACAGGTATCCTACGAGCAGTACTTC.

This chain joins TRBV13 and TRBJ1-4; TRBD1 is a possible D gene (6 bases). V lost 4 bases and J lost 4, with 19 bases in between. The CDR3 covers 17 residues. The germline gives CDR1 PRHDT, CDR2 FYEKMQ (reference sequence). The CDR3 protein is CASSSRTAAKGNEKLFF. In nucleotides, the CDR3 is TGTGCCAGCAGCTCCCGGACAGCCGCCAAGGGTAATGAAAAACTGTTTTTT.